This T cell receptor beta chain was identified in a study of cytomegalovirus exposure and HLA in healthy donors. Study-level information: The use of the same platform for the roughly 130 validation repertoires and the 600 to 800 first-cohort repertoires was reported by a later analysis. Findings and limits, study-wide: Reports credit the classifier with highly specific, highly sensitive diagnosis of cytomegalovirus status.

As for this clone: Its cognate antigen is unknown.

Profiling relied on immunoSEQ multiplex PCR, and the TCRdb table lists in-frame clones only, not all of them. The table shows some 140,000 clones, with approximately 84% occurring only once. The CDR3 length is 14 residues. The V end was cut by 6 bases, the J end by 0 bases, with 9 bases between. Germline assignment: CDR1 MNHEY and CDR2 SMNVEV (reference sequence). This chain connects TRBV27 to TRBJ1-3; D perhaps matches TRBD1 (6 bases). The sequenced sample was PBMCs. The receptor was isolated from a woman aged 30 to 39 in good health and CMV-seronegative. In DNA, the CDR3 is TGTGCCAGCAGCTTGACAGGCTCTGGAAACACCATATATTTT. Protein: CASSLTGSGNTIYF.